Listed here is a single T cell receptor beta chain. In the authors' methods: It was from reference gene primer amplification that nucleated cell counts were estimated. The assay was immunoSEQ multiplex PCR, and TCRdb's table has in-frame clones only and misses some. The DNA gave D and trimming, while V, J and clone size come from that table. The sample has 250,000 to 300,000 clones; over 65% are singletons. These data are taken from a study of blood T cell repertoires in COVID-19. Study-level information: The United States, Italy and Spain provided the acute and convalescent COVID-19 samples. PBMCs, B-cell-depleted T cells, or T cells were the source of the cDNA or gDNA that made up the material.

The CDR3 totals 18 residues. With V trimmed by 0 bases and J by 4 bases, 6 bases remained unmatched. CDR1 SGDLS and CDR2 YYNGEE come from the germline V gene. The sequencing sample was made of peripheral blood. The chain joins TRBV9 to TRBJ2-5; TRBD2 aligns across 16 bases. The sequence derives from a woman aged 80 or older with acute or convalescent COVID-19. CDR3 DNA sequence: TGTGCCAGCAGCGTAGCGGGGACTAGCGGGGGGGTCAGAGAGACCCAGTACTTC. Translating gives CASSVAGTSGGVRETQYF.